This T cell receptor beta chain was captured by sequencing in a study of blood T cell repertoires in COVID-19. Study context: Italy, Spain and the United States were the sources of the convalescent and acute COVID-19 samples. The analysed material was cDNA or gDNA that came from T cells, B-cell-depleted T cells, or PBMCs.

CDR3 size: 15 residues. In germline, CDR1 is MDHEN, CDR2 SYDVKM. Trimming took 5 bases from V and 6 from J; bases not matched to a gene: 6. As handled by the study authors: For nucleated cells, counts were estimated from reference gene primer amplification. Profiled with immunoSEQ multiplex PCR; TCRdb holds only in-frame clones, not every one. V, J and clone size are taken as reported in that table, and D and trimming were inferred from the DNA itself. The sample yields roughly 250,000 clones, about 83% seen once. V gene TRBV28 combines with J gene TRBJ2-5, with TRBD2 matching 13 bases. The sample was peripheral blood. The TCR sequence derives from a human donor in a cohort sampled during active COVID-19. As DNA, the CDR3 is TGTGCCAGCAGTCTGACTAGCGGGAGGATTCAGACCCAGTACTTC. Protein sequence: CASSLTSGRIQTQYF.